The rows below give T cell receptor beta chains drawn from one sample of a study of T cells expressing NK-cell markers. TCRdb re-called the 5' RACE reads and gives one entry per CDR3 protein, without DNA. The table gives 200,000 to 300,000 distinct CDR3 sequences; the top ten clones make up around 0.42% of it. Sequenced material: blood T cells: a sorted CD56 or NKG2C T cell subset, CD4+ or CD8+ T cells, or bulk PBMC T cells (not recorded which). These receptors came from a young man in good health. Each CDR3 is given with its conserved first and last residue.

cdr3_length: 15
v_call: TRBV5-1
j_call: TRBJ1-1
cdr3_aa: CASSLDRGLSTEAFF

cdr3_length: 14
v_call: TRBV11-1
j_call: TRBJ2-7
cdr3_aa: CASSKGGQSYEQYF

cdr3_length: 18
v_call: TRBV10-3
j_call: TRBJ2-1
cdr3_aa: CAISEPGQSSNSYNEQFF

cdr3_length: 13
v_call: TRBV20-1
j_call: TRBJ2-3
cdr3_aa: CSAHIGVGDTQYF

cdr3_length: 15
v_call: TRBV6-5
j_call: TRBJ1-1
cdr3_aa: CASKKVGLENTEAFF

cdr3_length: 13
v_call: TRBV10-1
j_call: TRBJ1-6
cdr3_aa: CASSVSGDSPLHF

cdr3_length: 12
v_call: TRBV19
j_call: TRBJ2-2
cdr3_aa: CASSPRTGELFF

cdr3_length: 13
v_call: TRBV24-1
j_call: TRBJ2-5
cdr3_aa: CATSETGIETQYF

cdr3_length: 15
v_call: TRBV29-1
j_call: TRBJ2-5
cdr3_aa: CSVSRPSGTKETQYF

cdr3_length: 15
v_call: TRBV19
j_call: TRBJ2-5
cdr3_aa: CASSTGTGGGETQYF

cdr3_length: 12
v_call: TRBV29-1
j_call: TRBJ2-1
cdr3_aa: CSVLLRVHEQFF

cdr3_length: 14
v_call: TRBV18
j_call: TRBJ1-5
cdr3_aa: CASSPNRGVQPQHF

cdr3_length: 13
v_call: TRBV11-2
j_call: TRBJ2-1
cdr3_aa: CASSPRTVYEQFF

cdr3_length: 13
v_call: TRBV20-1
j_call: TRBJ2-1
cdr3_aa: CSAAHTLGREQFF

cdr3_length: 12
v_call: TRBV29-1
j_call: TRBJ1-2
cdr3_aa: CSVSPTGDGYTF

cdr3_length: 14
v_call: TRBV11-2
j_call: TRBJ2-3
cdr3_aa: CASSQVPGGATQYF

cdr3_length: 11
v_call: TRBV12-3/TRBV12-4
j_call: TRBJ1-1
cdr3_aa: CASSPLYEAFF

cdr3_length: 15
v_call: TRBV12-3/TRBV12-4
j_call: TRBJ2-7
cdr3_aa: CASSSPDRSRYEQYF

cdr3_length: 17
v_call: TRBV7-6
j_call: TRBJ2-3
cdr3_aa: CASSLRLAGGPGDTQYF

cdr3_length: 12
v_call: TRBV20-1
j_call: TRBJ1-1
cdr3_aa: CSPGVGNTEAFF

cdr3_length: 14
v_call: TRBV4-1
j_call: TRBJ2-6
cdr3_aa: CASSHVQGAQVLTF

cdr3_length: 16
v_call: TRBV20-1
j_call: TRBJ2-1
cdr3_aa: CSARVSGGKDYNEQFF

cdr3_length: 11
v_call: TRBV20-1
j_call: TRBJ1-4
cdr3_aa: CSARNGEKLFF

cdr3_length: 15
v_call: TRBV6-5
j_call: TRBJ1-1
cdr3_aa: CASSYNGQLNTEAFF

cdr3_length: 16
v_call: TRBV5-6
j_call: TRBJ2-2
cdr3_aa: CASSYRDRVSTGELFF

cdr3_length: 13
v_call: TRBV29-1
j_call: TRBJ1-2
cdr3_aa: CSVEVIGTGGYTF

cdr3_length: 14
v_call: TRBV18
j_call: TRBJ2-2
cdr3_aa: CASSPPGLTGELFF

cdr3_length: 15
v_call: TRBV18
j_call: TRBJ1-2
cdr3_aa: CASSPGQGTSYGYTF

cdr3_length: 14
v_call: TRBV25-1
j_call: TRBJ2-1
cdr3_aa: CATNLGGSYNEQFF

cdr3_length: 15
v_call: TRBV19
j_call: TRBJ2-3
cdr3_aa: CASSHTAGAGDTQYF

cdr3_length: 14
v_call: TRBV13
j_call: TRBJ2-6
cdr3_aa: CASSPRTGSPVLTF

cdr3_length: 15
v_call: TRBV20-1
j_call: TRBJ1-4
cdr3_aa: CSARGVWPANEKLFF

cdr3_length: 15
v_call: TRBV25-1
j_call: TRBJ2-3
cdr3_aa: CASSEIGRGTDTQYF

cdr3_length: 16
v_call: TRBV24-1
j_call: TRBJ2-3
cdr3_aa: CATSDLDRGLGDTQYF

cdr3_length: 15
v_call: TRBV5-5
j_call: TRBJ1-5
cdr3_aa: CASSFDRGTSQPQHF

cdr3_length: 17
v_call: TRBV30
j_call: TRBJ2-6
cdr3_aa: CAWSEGSLGSGANVLTF

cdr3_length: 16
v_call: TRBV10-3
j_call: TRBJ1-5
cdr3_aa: CAISDRTGASNQPQHF

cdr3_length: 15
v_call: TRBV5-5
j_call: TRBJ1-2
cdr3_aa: CASSSRTGRFYGYTF

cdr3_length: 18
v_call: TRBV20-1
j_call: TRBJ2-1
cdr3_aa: CSASGGLAGVRENIEQFF

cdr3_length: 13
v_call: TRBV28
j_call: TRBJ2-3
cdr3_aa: CASRRTSTDTQYF

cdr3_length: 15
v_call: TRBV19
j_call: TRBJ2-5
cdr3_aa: CASSNRAGVGETQYF

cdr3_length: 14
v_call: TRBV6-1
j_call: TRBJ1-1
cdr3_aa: CASSDWATGTEAFF

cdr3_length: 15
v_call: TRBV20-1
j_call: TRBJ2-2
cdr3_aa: CGVDKPGGGTGELFF